The 6 T cell receptor beta chains given below trace back to one sample, sequenced in a study of blood T cell repertoires in COVID-19. The repertoire was sequenced with immunoSEQ multiplex PCR; TCRdb's copy has only in-frame clones and lacks some. Of fewer than 350,000 clones listed, 85% to 90% are singletons. Sequencing was performed on PBMCs or T cells enriched from blood (not recorded which). These receptor sequences come from a woman aged 25 to 39 who had been exposed to COVID-19.

The rearrangement links TRBV25-1 to TRBJ2-5; the match to TRBD1 covers 9 bases. Germline CDR1 is MGHDK and CDR2 is SYGVNS. V dropped 3 bases and J dropped 5; count of bases not matched to a gene: 10. The CDR3 is made up of 16 amino acids. CDR3 amino acids: CASSDEHRGRGETQYF. The CDR3 bases are TGTGCCAGCAGTGACGAGCACAGGGGGCGCGGGGAGACCCAGTACTTC.

This clone came up a few times. The V call is TRBV5-1, the J call TRBJ2-1; 9 bases match TRBD1. Germline CDR1 is SGHRS and CDR2 is YFSETQ. This CDR3 region has 13 residues. V gave up 7 bases and J gave up 9 bases; unmatched junction bases: 8. The CDR3 bases are TGCGCCAGCGAGGGACAGGGTAATCTTGAGCAGTTCTTC. Protein sequence: CASEGQGNLEQFF.

The genes are TRBV3-1 (or the pseudogene TRBV3-2) and TRBJ1-6; 7 bases fit TRBD1. Per the germline V gene, CDR1 is LGHDT and CDR2 is YNNKEL (reference sequence). V lost 3 bases and J lost 6; bases outside the gene matches: 2. The CDR3 runs to 14 residues. In nucleotides, the CDR3 is TGTGCCAGCAGCCAGGGACAGATTAATTCACCCCTCCACTTT. This translates into CASSQGQINSPLHF.

The chain carries TRBV4-1 and TRBJ2-7; D perhaps matches TRBD1 (5 bases). The CDR3 spans 16 residues. V lost 0 bases, J lost 4 bases, and 16 bases lay in between. Germline lookup yields CDR1 MGHRA and CDR2 YSYEKL. The CDR3 DNA reads as TGCGCCAGCAGCCAAGACGGTTTTGGGGCCGCTTACGAGCAGTACTTC. Protein: CASSQDGFGAAYEQYF.

The J gene is TRBJ1-6, the V gene TRBV19; D gene unclear. Trimming pared 6 bases from V and 5 bases from J, leaving 11 bases between. Germline loops: CDR1 LNHDA, CDR2 SQIVND (reference sequence). The CDR3 has 14 amino acids. CDR3 protein: CASSQLPDNSPLHF. The CDR3 DNA sequence: TGTGCCAGTAGCCAACTTCCCGATAATTCACCCCTCCACTTT.

The chain employs TRBV5-1 and TRBJ1-4, with D tentatively TRBD1 (6 bases). The V end was cut by 4 bases, the J end by 1 base, with 14 bases between. Germline lookup yields CDR1 SGHRS and CDR2 YFSETQ. The CDR3 has 16 residues. The DNA of the CDR3 is TGCGCCAGCAGCAGCGGGGGCCTCCTAACTAATGAAAAACTGTTTTTT. Protein product: CASSSGGLLTNEKLFF.